This TCR beta chain appears in the sequencing data of a study of CD8 T cells in ankylosing spondylitis. The CDR3 sequence is 11 residues long. Trimming shortened V by 3 bases and J by 3 bases, and 3 bases separated the two germline ends. Germline lookup yields CDR1 DFQATT and CDR2 SNEGSKA (reference sequence). TCRdb reanalysed the 5' RACE reads using MiXCR and keeps one entry per CDR3 protein. The sample yields around 130,000 distinct CDR3 sequences, around 8.5% seen once. This clonotype was picked up many times. V gene TRBV20-1 combines with J gene TRBJ2-1; no definite D call. Sequencing was performed on blood, either unsorted or a sorted T cell fraction (not recorded which). The source of this sequence is a male donor with ankylosing spondylitis or in good health (not recorded which). CDR3 in DNA: TGCAGTGCTAGTCGCTACAATGAGCAGTTCTTC. The encoded protein is CSASRYNEQFF.